This TCR beta chain was profiled in a study of blood T cells in healthy people across ages. Findings and limits, study-wide: Donor CMV status was unknown, possibly confounding expanded clonotype changes.

This CDR3 contains 16 residues. Trimming left V 5 bases short and J 3 bases short, with 20 bases between. Germline CDR1 and CDR2: SGHVS and FQNEAQ. For this clonotype: The antigen remains unidentified.

The use of a sample-barcoded 5' primer and a J-beta primer mix characterized a second PCR of roughly 6 to 11 cycles. The study obtained at least 2.5 million CDR3-containing paired-end reads from every sample. TCRdb reanalysed the 5' RACE reads using MiXCR and keeps one entry per CDR3 protein. The data contain hundreds of thousands of distinct CDR3 sequences, about 62% of them singletons. This TCR was recovered from a man younger than 45 in good health. The chain uses TRBV7-8 and TRBJ2-7, with D perhaps given as TRBD1 or TRBD2 (5 bases each). The sample comprised blood. The CDR3 region has the DNA TGTGCCAGCAGCCCTTCAGACAGAGGGAACTACTACGAGCAGTACTTC. Residues: CASSPSDRGNYYEQYF.